A selection of T cell receptor beta chains follows, all from one sample in a study of spatial heterogeneity in lung cancer. Each CDR3 protein is one row after TCRdb ran MiXCR on the 5' RACE reads. Here the sample spans more than 45,000 distinct CDR3 sequences, roughly 5.2% being singletons. The starting material was PBMCs, obtained at surgery. These receptors were taken from a male donor with early-stage non-small cell lung cancer. Each CDR3 is given with its conserved first and last residue. A D gene is named only where the DNA matches it firmly. Clone size is given for some rows only: seen once, a few or many times, or a class if the clone is expanded.

V,D,size,J,DNA,CDR3
TRBV5-4,.,many,TRBJ2-1,TGTGCCAGCAGCCCAGGGATCTCCTACAATGAGCAGTTCTTC,CASSPGISYNEQFF
TRBV28,.,.,TRBJ1-1,TGTGCCAGCAGTAGGGGAAGGGGGTTGAGTGAAGCTTTCTTT,CASSRGRGLSEAFF
TRBV5-6,.,few,TRBJ2-7,TGTGCCAGCAGCCTGACAGGTTTTCCGACCGAGCAGTACTTC,CASSLTGFPTEQYF
TRBV7-9,.,many,TRBJ1-1,TGTGCCAGCAGTCGCGCCGGGGGCTCGGACACTGAAGCTTTCTTT,CASSRAGGSDTEAFF
TRBV12-3/TRBV12-4,.,few,TRBJ1-1,TGTGCCAGCAGTCCCCCAGGGATCCGAGCTGAAGCTTTCTTT,CASSPPGIRAEAFF
TRBV30,TRBD1,many,TRBJ2-7,TGTGCCTGGATCACCGGGACAGGGACCTACGAGCAGTACTTC,CAWITGTGTYEQYF
TRBV28,TRBD1,many,TRBJ2-3,TGTGCCAGCAGGTACATCGACAGGGAAGGAGATACGCAGTATTTT,CASRYIDREGDTQYF
TRBV19,.,many,TRBJ1-1,TGTGCCAGTATCCGACCCGACACTGAAGCTTTCTTT,CASIRPDTEAFF
TRBV18,TRBD1,many,TRBJ1-3,TGTGCCAGCTCACTGGAGCAGGGGGGATCTGGAAACACCATATATTTT,CASSLEQGGSGNTIYF
TRBV7-9,TRBD1,many,TRBJ2-5,TGTGCCAGCAGCTGGTGGACAGGCGGTCAAGAGACCCAGTACTTC,CASSWWTGGQETQYF
TRBV12-3/TRBV12-4,TRBD2,many,TRBJ2-1,TGTGCCAGCAGTGGTAGCGGGGGAGCCTACAATGAGCAGTTCTTC,CASSGSGGAYNEQFF
TRBV4-3,TRBD2,many,TRBJ2-5,TGCGCCAGCAGCCAAGGTCCCGGGAGGAGGGAGGAGGAGACCCAGTACTTC,CASSQGPGRREEETQYF
TRBV11-2,TRBD2,many,TRBJ2-2,TGTGCCAGCAGCTCCGTAACTAGCGGGACGAACACCGGGGAGCTGTTTTTT,CASSSVTSGTNTGELFF
TRBV12-3/TRBV12-4,.,many,TRBJ1-5,TGTGCCAGCGGACCCGGGGCAGGGGACAATCAGCCCCAGCATTTT,CASGPGAGDNQPQHF
TRBV24-1,.,many,TRBJ2-1,TGTGCCACCAGTGATTTTGCATCGCCTTACAATGAGCAGTTCTTC,CATSDFASPYNEQFF
TRBV5-1,.,.,TRBJ2-1,TGCGCCAGCAGCTTGGGGCAGGGAGGTGAGCAGTTCTTC,CASSLGQGGEQFF
TRBV6-5,.,many,TRBJ2-7,TGTGCCAGCAGTGAGACAGGGAGGGCCTACGAGCAGTACTTC,CASSETGRAYEQYF
TRBV19,.,many,TRBJ2-4,TGTGCCAGTACGATGACCGGGGCTGAGTACATTCAGTACTTC,CASTMTGAEYIQYF
TRBV3-1,TRBD2,few,TRBJ2-7,TGTGCCAGCAGCCAGTTAGCGGGAGGGCCGAAAGAGCAGTACTTC,CASSQLAGGPKEQYF
TRBV7-6,TRBD2,.,TRBJ2-5,TGTGCCAGCAGCTATAGGGGGCTAGCGGGGCTACAAGAGACCCAGTACTTC,CASSYRGLAGLQETQYF
TRBV29-1,.,many,TRBJ2-1,TGCAGCTGCGGACCAGAATACAATGAGCAGTTCTTC,CSCGPEYNEQFF
TRBV5-4,.,many,TRBJ2-7,TGTGCCAGCCACTCTCCGGGGGTGAAGGGCGAGCAGTACTTC,CASHSPGVKGEQYF
TRBV20-1,TRBD2,many,TRBJ2-1,TGCAGTGCTTATAAGCGGGAGGGCCTAAATGAGCAGTTCTTC,CSAYKREGLNEQFF
TRBV2,.,many,TRBJ1-6,TGTGCCAGCAGTGAACAGGGAGATAATTCACCCCTCCACTTT,CASSEQGDNSPLHF
TRBV5-1,TRBD2,many,TRBJ2-1,TGCGCCAGCAGCACGAGACTAGCGGGGAGCTCCTACAATGAGCAGTTCTTC,CASSTRLAGSSYNEQFF
TRBV5-1,.,many,TRBJ2-5,TGCGCCAGCAGCTTGGAATCCGTGGAGACCCAGTACTTC,CASSLESVETQYF
TRBV15,.,many,TRBJ2-1,TGTGCCACCAGCAGAGACCCGGCATCAAATGAGCAGTTCTTC,CATSRDPASNEQFF
TRBV6-1,.,few,TRBJ1-1,TGTGCCAGCAGTGAAGGGCTCAGACTCAAGAACACTGAAGCTTTCTTT,CASSEGLRLKNTEAFF
TRBV29-1,.,many,TRBJ2-2,TGCAGCGTTGAATTGTGGAACACCGGGGAGCTGTTTTTT,CSVELWNTGELFF
TRBV28,.,many,TRBJ2-2,TGTGCCAGCACACTCAGATTCGTAAGGACCCGAAAGCGGGCCGGGGAGCTGTTTTTT,CASTLRFVRTRKRAGELFF
TRBV5-1,.,.,TRBJ2-2,TGCGCCAGCAGCTTGGGGCCCACCTTATCGAACACCGGGGAGCTGTTTTTT,CASSLGPTLSNTGELFF
TRBV7-2,TRBD2,many,TRBJ2-2,TGTGCCAGCAGCTTAGATAGGCCTTTGACGGGAGGGCCGAACACCGGGGAGCTGTTTTTT,CASSLDRPLTGGPNTGELFF
TRBV2,.,many,TRBJ2-2,TGTGCCAGCACTCTCCGGCCCGCGGGACTCACTAACACCGGGGAGCTGTTTTTT,CASTLRPAGLTNTGELFF